The entry that follows covers one TCR beta chain sequence. Its specificity is not known. The data derive from a study of response to subunit inactivated influenza vaccine. Study conclusions and caveats: T cells newly recruited by each seasonal influenza vaccination are few, the authors suggested.

The CDR3 runs 12 residues. V lost 4 bases and J lost 13, with 16 bases in between. One entry per CDR3 protein results from TCRdb running MiXCR on the RT-PCR reads. The table shows about 650,000 distinct CDR3 sequences, with 11% to 15% occurring only once. Sequences were derived from PBMCs from blood, sampled roughly 15 days before vaccination. The clonotype comes from a man between 50 and 59 years old who received an inactivated influenza vaccine. This chain connects TRBV12-3 or TRBV12-4 to TRBJ1-2; possibly TRBD1 for D (6 bases). The CDR3 nucleotides read TGTGCCAGCAGTTCAGGGGCCTCTTACCCCACCTTC. Encoded protein: CASSSGASYPTF.